The entry that follows covers one TCR beta chain sequence. Its cognate antigen is unknown. The sample is drawn from a study of T cells in Graves' hyperthyroidism and ophthalmopathy. Clinical symptoms, serum thyroxine, TRAb, thyroid ultrasound and orbital computed tomography established diagnosis. Fresh peripheral blood, around 9.5 ml, yielded the PBMCs. TCR beta CDR3 regions were amplified from RNA transcripts. During a first-round RT-PCR of the TCR CDR3, the HTBI primer set was used. TCRdb reanalysed the multiplex PCR reads using MiXCR and keeps one entry per CDR3 protein. This sample has hundreds of thousands of distinct CDR3 sequences, with roughly 15% found just once. Findings of the study overall: Researchers report that a 13 V-J model separated ophthalmopathy from stable hyperthyroidism.

The sequenced material came from blood. The sequence was collected from a woman between 18 and 29 years old with Graves' ophthalmopathy.

CDR3 sequence: CASREGSPNTGELFF. The DNA of the CDR3 is TGTGCCAGCAGAGAGGGTAGCCCGAACACCGGGGAGCTGTTTTTT. The rearrangement links TRBV6-2 or TRBV6-3 to TRBJ2-2, with D perhaps matching TRBD2 (5 bases). Between the trimmed V and J ends, which lost 6 bases and 0 bases, there was a span of 11 bases. Germline V gene sequence: CDR1 MNHEY, CDR2 SVGEGT. This CDR3 is built from 15 residues.